The entry that follows covers one T cell receptor (beta chain) sequence. This clonotype was detected many times. Its antigen is still unknown. Nothing much larger sits one base from this clone, and base qualities are not available. The CDR3 runs 15 residues from the cysteine to the phenylalanine. Only the CDR3 DNA stays, 45 bases, in frame from base 1. The germline V gene supplies CDR1 SGHVS and CDR2 FQNEAQ. The trim is 4 bases for V and 0 bases for J, with a gap of 10 bases between the germline ends. This sample was taken from a study of T-cell reconstitution after alpha-beta-depleted transplantation in children (dated by TCRdb to the mid-2010s). Regarding the research as a whole: T-cell immune reconstitution after TCRalphabeta/CD19-depleted allogeneic hematopoietic cell transplantation in children was quantitatively tracked in the study by means of TCR repertoire profiling.

Library preparation used PCR. Sequenced on an Illumina HiSeq 2500. Molecular barcoding was employed in the preparation of TCR libraries, with unique molecular identifiers being used to normalize TCRbeta repertoire quantification. The raw public data were reprocessed by TCRdb itself: fastp quality trimming at Q25, MiXCR clonotype calling, in-frame beta chains only. Merged by CDR3 protein, the rows form single entries marked with the most common genes and DNA. Recorded for this sample are around 670,000 distinct CDR3 sequences; 10% to 15% of them occurred a single time. The top ten clones comprise around 0.76% of the sample. This specimen's treatment or condition label, interpreted: allogeneic hematopoietic cell transplantation with graft depleted of TCRalphabeta T cells and CD19 B cells. TCRalphabeta/CD19-depleted allogeneic hematopoietic cell grafts were given to the transplant recipients, all of whom were children.

Broader findings and caveats from the paper: Apparently early alphabetaT-cell count recovery about two months after transplant reportedly relied on only several hundred rapidly expanded clones derived from non-depleted graft cells. The frequencies of hyperexpanded clones fell over the following months, and after one year, T-cell counts and TCRbeta diversity were mostly attributed to newly produced T cells. In some patients, the high TCRbeta diversity seen at day 60 was put down to recipient T cells and intrathymic progenitors that had survived conditioning.

The chain links TRBV7-8 with TRBJ1-5, with no D gene named confidently. The clonotype comes from a girl aged 2 to 9 with congenital amegakaryocytic thrombocytopenia, due to receive a stem cell transplant. Sequenced here: PBMCs, sampled before TCRalphabeta/CD19-depleted stem cell transplant. The sequenced DNA is TGTGCCAGCAGCTCGACATATGCTAGCAATCAGCCCCAGCATTTT. The resulting protein is CASSSTYASNQPQHF.